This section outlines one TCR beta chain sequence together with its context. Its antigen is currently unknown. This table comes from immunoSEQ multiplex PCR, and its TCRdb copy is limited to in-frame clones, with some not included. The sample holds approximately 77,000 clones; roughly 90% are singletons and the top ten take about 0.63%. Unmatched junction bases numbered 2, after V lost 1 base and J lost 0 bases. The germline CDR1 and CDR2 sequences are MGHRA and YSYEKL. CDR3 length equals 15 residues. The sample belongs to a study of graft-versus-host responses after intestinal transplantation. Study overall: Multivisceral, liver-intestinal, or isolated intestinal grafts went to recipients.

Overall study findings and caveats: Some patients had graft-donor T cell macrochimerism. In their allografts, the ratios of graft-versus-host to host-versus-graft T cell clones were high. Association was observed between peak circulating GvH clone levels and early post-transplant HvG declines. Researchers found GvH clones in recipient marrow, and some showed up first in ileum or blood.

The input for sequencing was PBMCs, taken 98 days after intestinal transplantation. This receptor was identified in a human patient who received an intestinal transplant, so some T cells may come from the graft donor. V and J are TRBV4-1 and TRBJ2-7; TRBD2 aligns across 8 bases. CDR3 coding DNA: TGCGCCAGCAGCCAAGTGACTAGCGCCTCCTACGAGCAGTACTTC. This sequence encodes CASSQVTSASYEQYF.